This TCR beta chain emerged from a study of siplizumab effects on memory and regulatory T cells. Study-wide results and limits: In controls, about 28% of mappable alloreactive CD4+ clones were Treg-derived on average, versus about 64% with siplizumab. Among sequences traceable to unstimulated CD4+ memory cells, alloreactive ones were significantly reduced by siplizumab. Naive T cells seemed more diverse than memory cells and seemed major alloresponse contributors.

Comments on this clone: The antigen is not known.

Per individual sample, 9.9 x 10^4 or so TCR templates were assayed. Assay used: immunoSEQ multiplex PCR; TCRdb lists only in-frame clones, some missing. The table records more than 90,000 clones, about 94% of them present only once. CDR1 and CDR2 from the germline V gene are GTSNPN and SVGIG (reference sequence). The V end lost 3 bases, the J end lost 2 bases, and 13 bases lay between the germline ends. This CDR3 is 15 amino acids long. V and J are TRBV30 and TRBJ2-2; possibly TRBD1 for D (6 bases). Sequencing was performed on non-Treg CD4+ T cells sorted from blood. The clonotype comes from a human donor in good health. The CDR3 DNA reads TGTGCCTGGAGAGCCGGGGACACCAACACCGGGGAGCTGTTTTTT. This codes for CAWRAGDTNTGELFF. The variable domain in full, completed from reference TRBV30 and TRBJ2-2, reads SQTIHQWPATLVQPVGSPLSLECTVEGTSNPNLYWYRQAAGRGLQLLFYSVGIGQISSEVPQNLSASRPQDRQFILSSKKLLLSDSGFYLCAWRAGDTNTGELFFGEGSRLTVL.